This passage covers 16 T cell receptor beta chains from one sample sequenced in a study of blood T cell repertoires in COVID-19. TCRdb keeps only in-frame clones here, not all; method: immunoSEQ multiplex PCR. The table shows some 290,000 clones, with around four fifths occurring only once. Sequencing input: peripheral blood. The receptors originated from a man in his sixties who had recovered from COVID-19.

The V and J genes are TRBV23-1 and TRBJ2-5, with TRBD2 as a possible D gene (6 bases). TRBV23-1 is designated an ORF whose function remains uncertain. The V end was cut by 0 bases, the J end by 5 bases, with 10 bases between. The CDR3 is made up of 14 amino acids. CDR3 coding DNA: TGCGCCAGCAGTCAATCGGACTACAATGAGACCCAGTACTTC. This translates into CASSQSDYNETQYF.

The chain employs TRBV7-2 and TRBJ2-7; D may be TRBD1 (6 bases). The length of the CDR3 is 14 residues. Germline V lookup: CDR1 SGHTA, CDR2 FQGNSA. V gave up 5 bases and J gave up 5 bases, with 16 bases separating them. The CDR3 loop reads CASSLDSGGHEQYF. The CDR3 region has the DNA TGTGCCAGCAGCCTGGACAGTGGCGGGCACGAGCAGTACTTC.

V is TRBV28 and J is TRBJ2-3, with a weak D call TRBD2 (7 bases). Germline V lookup: CDR1 MDHEN, CDR2 SYDVKM. The CDR3 totals 15 residues. V lost 5 bases to trimming and J lost 4 bases, with 16 bases between them. The CDR3 nucleotides are TGTGCCAGCAGTCCCCAGGACGGGGGGCCAGATACGCAGTATTTT. Its protein is CASSPQDGGPDTQYF. Full variable domain (missing parts from reference TRBV28 and TRBJ2-3): DVKVTQSSRYLVKRTGEKVFLECVQDMDHENMFWYRQDPGLGLRLIYFSYDVKMKEKGDIPEGYSVSREKKERFSLILESASTNQTSMYLCASSPQDGGPDTQYFGPGTRLTVL.

CDR3 sequence reads: CASGPAGTVSYNEQFF. As DNA, the CDR3 is TGTGCTAGTGGTCCCGCGGGAACTGTCTCCTACAATGAGCAGTTCTTC. The chain combines TRBV12-5 with TRBJ2-1, with D tentatively TRBD2 (6 bases). Germline loops: CDR1 LGHNT, CDR2 FRNRAP. The V end was cut by 5 bases, the J end by 0 bases, with 14 bases between. CDR3 size: 16 residues.

The chain carries TRBV6-5 and TRBJ1-1, with 7 bases lining up with TRBD1. Per germline, CDR1 MNHEY and CDR2 SVGAGI. The CDR3 runs to 14 residues. With 7 bases clipped from V and 4 bases from J, the junction kept 9 bases outside the gene matches. The CDR3 DNA is TGTGCCAGCACCAACAGGGGTAGGGGCACTGAAGCTTTCTTT. As protein: CASTNRGRGTEAFF.

V usage is TRBV6-5 and J usage is TRBJ1-4, with 7 bases lining up with TRBD1. This CDR3 is 16 amino acids long. V gave up 4 bases and J gave up 0 bases; unmatched junction bases: 5. Germline CDR1 is MNHEY and CDR2 is SVGAGI. The CDR3 bases are TGTGCCAGCAGTTTGACAGGGCAGGCAACTAATGAAAAACTGTTTTTT. Translated, it gives CASSLTGQATNEKLFF.

This clone has only one observation. This sequence joins TRBV5-4 and TRBJ1-1; 9 bases are a match to TRBD1. Trimming removed 4 bases from V and 3 bases from J; junction bases left unmatched: 4. CDR1 and CDR2 (germline): SGHNT, YYREEE (reference sequence). The CDR3 has 14 residues. The CDR3 bases are TGTGCCAGCAGCGCGGGACAGGGTTACACTGAAGCTTTCTTT. Encoded protein: CASSAGQGYTEAFF.

The rearrangement uses TRBV19 and TRBJ1-5, with 7 bases that match TRBD1. V was pared by 1 base and J by 0 bases, with 0 bases of the junction left unmatched. The CDR3 is 15 residues long. CDR1 and CDR2 from the germline V gene are LNHDA and SQIVND (reference sequence). CDR3 sequence: CASSIGQGSNQPQHF. DNA for the CDR3: TGTGCCAGTAGTATAGGACAGGGTAGCAATCAGCCCCAGCATTTT.

This clone turned up a few times. This chain joins TRBV27 and TRBJ2-2; tentatively, D is TRBD2 (6 bases). The CDR3 is 14 amino acids. V shed 6 bases and J shed 7 bases, with 15 bases lying between them. The V gene's germline CDR1 is MNHEY and CDR2 SMNVEV (reference sequence). The CDR3 nucleotides read TGTGCCAGCAGCCCCCTGCGGGGCGGCGGGGAGCTGTTTTTT. Amino acid sequence: CASSPLRGGGELFF.

The V and J genes are TRBV24-1 and TRBJ2-1; 9 nucleotides match TRBD2. The CDR3 sequence is 16 residues long. V lost 3 bases, J lost 3 bases, and 5 bases stayed unmatched. Germline CDR1 is KGHDR and CDR2 is SFDVKD. For the CDR3, the DNA is TGTGCCACCAGTGATGTAGCGGGGGCCCTCTACAATGAGCAGTTCTTC. It translates to CATSDVAGALYNEQFF.

The chain couples TRBV7-5 to TRBJ1-4. TRBV7-5 is a known pseudogene. This CDR3 is built from 21 residues. The CDR3 nucleotides are TGTGCCAGAAGCTTCCTTCATCACTGGGGGGATGTTTGCGCAACTAATGAAAAACTGTTTTTT. Protein product: CARSFLHHWGDVCATNEKLFF.

This chain joins TRBV28 and TRBJ1-1; the D is unclear. Germline CDR1 and CDR2: MDHEN and SYDVKM. Trimming shortened V by 5 bases and J by 5 bases, and 15 bases separated the two germline ends. CDR3 length: 14 residues. The CDR3, as DNA: TGTGCCAGCAGTCCCCCGCAGAGGATAACTGAAGCTTTCTTT. Its protein product is CASSPPQRITEAFF.

This clone was found once. J is TRBJ2-3 and V is TRBV18, with D unclear. V was shortened by 4 bases and J by 0 bases, with 2 bases between the two germline ends. This CDR3 contains 12 residues. Germline V lookup: CDR1 KGHSH, CDR2 LQKENI. CDR3 nucleotide sequence: TGTGCCAGCTCACTAAGCACAGATACGCAGTATTTT. It is translated as CASSLSTDTQYF.

The chain combines TRBV5-4 with TRBJ2-6, with 7 bases aligning to TRBD1. The V segment lost 4 bases and the J segment 1 base; nucleotides outside the gene matches: 8. CDR1 SGHNT and CDR2 YYREEE come from the germline V gene (reference sequence). The CDR3 covers 17 residues. The CDR3 DNA reads TGTGCCAGCAGCCCTTTACAGGGGATTTCTGGGGCCAACGTCCTGACTTTC. Its protein product is CASSPLQGISGANVLTF.

V is TRBV6-5 and J is TRBJ2-2; D is unresolved. Germline assignment: CDR1 MNHEY and CDR2 SVGAGI. The CDR3 totals 14 residues. Trimming removed 3 bases at V and 1 base at J, with 6 bases between. CDR3: CASSYRRNTGELFF. CDR3 nucleotide sequence: TGTGCCAGCAGTTATAGGAGGAACACCGGGGAGCTGTTTTTT.

The chain employs TRBV7-2 and TRBJ2-5; D is unresolved. The CDR3 consists of 13 residues. Germline loops: CDR1 SGHTA, CDR2 FQGNSA. With 7 bases removed from V and 1 base from J, the gap between germline ends came to 10 bases. The CDR3 DNA sequence: TGTGCCAGCACCCCCCGTCTCCAAGAGACCCAGTACTTC. Translating gives CASTPRLQETQYF.